The entry below describes one TCR beta chain. Its antigen target is currently unknown. Base quality data are lacking; no much larger clone is found one base away. This record belongs to a study of T cell changes during pregnancy in multiple sclerosis (dated by TCRdb to about 2019). Broadly, across the study: The study examined how the T cell repertoire changed over the course of pregnancy in women with multiple sclerosis.

Measured from the cysteine to the phenylalanine, the CDR3 is 15 residues long. Here the CDR3 DNA is all that survives: 45 bases in frame from base 1. The CDR1 and CDR2 encoded by the germline V gene (reference sequence) are MNHEY and SMNVEV. V loses 5 bases of germline sequence and J loses 4 bases, and the interval between the two ends is 14 bases. The library came from the immunoSEQ multiplex PCR assay. Entries here come from immuneACCESS through TCRdb and include only in-frame sequences with V and J called. Some clones fail to appear in such tables; in the studies checked, an unresolved V gene covers under half of the shortfall, and the cause of the remainder is unknown. In all, the sample holds around 20,000 clones, and around four fifths of those were seen once. The top ten clonotypes cover roughly 14% of the sample.

The receptor was isolated from a female donor in good health, enrolled as a control in a pregnancy study. This material consisted of CD8+ T cells from peripheral blood mononuclear cells, taken in the first trimester of pregnancy. This chain is built from TRBV27 and TRBJ2-2; 5 matching bases give a weak D call of TRBD2. CDR3 reads: CASSLSGAVTGELFF. The bases read TGTGCCAGCAGTCTCTCCGGAGCGGTCACCGGGGAGCTGTTTTTT.